The next 13 T cell receptor beta chains were all read from a single sample in a study of identical twins. TCRdb ran MiXCR on the 5' RACE reads and lists one entry per CDR3 protein. The sample carries under 400,000 distinct CDR3 sequences, about 10% recorded once. The sample taken for sequencing was naive T cells sorted from blood. The origin of the receptors is a woman between 45 and 60 years old in good health.

This clonotype was found a few times. This rearrangement joins TRBV30 to TRBJ1-1; D remains unclear. Trimming took off 5 bases at V and 2 bases at J, with 9 bases between the two ends. The CDR3 totals 12 residues. CDR1 is GTSNPN and CDR2 is SVGIG in the germline V gene (reference sequence). CDR3: CAWRWANTEAFF. CDR3 in DNA: TGTGCCTGGCGGTGGGCCAACACTGAAGCTTTCTTT. The full variable domain, completed using reference TRBV30 and TRBJ1-1, is SQTIHQWPATLVQPVGSPLSLECTVEGTSNPNLYWYRQAAGRGLQLLFYSVGIGQISSEVPQNLSASRPQDRQFILSSKKLLLSDSGFYLCAWRWANTEAFFGQGTRLTVV.

This chain uses TRBV5-1 with TRBJ2-2; 7 bases agree with TRBD2. Trimming at V came to 0 bases and at J to 1 base, leaving 3 bases not matched to a gene. Germline V gene data show CDR1 as SGHRS and CDR2 as YFSETQ. The CDR3 extends over 16 amino acids. CDR3 protein: CASSLAGGRNTGELFF. Written as DNA, the CDR3 is TGCGCCAGCAGCTTGGCCGGCGGGAGGAACACCGGGGAGCTGTTTTTT.

This clonotype was seen many times. The V and J genes are TRBV10-3 and TRBJ1-1, with 8 nucleotides matching TRBD1. CDR3 size: 12 residues. CDR1 and CDR2 from the germline V gene are ENHRY and SYGVKD. V trimming: 11 bases; J trimming: 7 bases; junction bases outside the gene matches: 9. In DNA form, the CDR3 reads TGTGCCGCACGGACAGGGACTCTTGAAGCTTTCTTT. Amino acid sequence: CAARTGTLEAFF.

The V gene is TRBV7-8, the J gene TRBJ2-5; a possible D gene is TRBD2 (6 bases). Trimming took off 3 bases at V and 1 base at J, with 15 bases between the two ends. The CDR3 covers 16 residues. Looked up from germline, CDR1 is SGHVS and CDR2 is FQNEAQ. CDR3 loop: CASSFRGGNSQETQYF. CDR3 coding DNA: TGTGCCAGCAGCTTTAGAGGCGGGAACTCCCAAGAGACCCAGTACTTC. Looking up the rest from reference TRBV7-8 and TRBJ2-5 gives the full variable domain: GAGVSQSPRYKVAKRGQDVALRCDPISGHVSLFWYQQALGQGPEFLTYFQNEAQLDKSGLPSDRFFAERPEGSVSTLKIQRTQQEDSAVYLCASSFRGGNSQETQYFGPGTRLLVL.

J is TRBJ1-1 and V is TRBV20-1, with D possibly matching TRBD1 (5 bases). V gave up 3 bases and J gave up 3 bases, with 17 bases separating them. The CDR3 has 15 amino acids. Germline CDR1 DFQATT, CDR2 SNEGSKA (reference sequence). CDR3 nucleotides: TGCAGTGCTAGCTTTTCGGACATCAGGTACACTGAAGCTTTCTTT. Translated: CSASFSDIRYTEAFF.

This clonotype has a count of ten or more. The chain couples TRBV12-3 or TRBV12-4 to TRBJ2-7, with 8 bases aligning to TRBD1. CDR3 size: 14 residues. With V trimmed by 5 bases and J by 5 bases, 8 bases remained unmatched. CDR3 loop: CASSRTGTGNEQYV. CDR3 sequence (DNA): TGTGCCAGCAGTCGAACGGGGACAGGCAACGAGCAGTACGTC.

This clonotype was seen ten or more times. V gene TRBV5-1 combines with J gene TRBJ2-1; D unresolved. Trimming took 2 bases from V and 6 from J, leaving 6 bases between them. The CDR3 consists of 12 residues. Germline V lookup: CDR1 SGHRS, CDR2 YFSETQ. CDR3 sequence: CASSLGVNEQFF. The CDR3 DNA reads as TGCGCCAGCAGCTTAGGAGTCAATGAGCAGTTCTTC. The full variable domain, rest sourced from reference TRBV5-1 and TRBJ2-1, is KAGVTQTPRYLIKTRGQQVTLSCSPISGHRSVSWYQQTPGQGLQFLFEYFSETQRNKGNFPGRFSGRQFSNSRSEMNVSTLELGDSALYLCASSLGVNEQFFGPGTRLTVL.

The chain is built from TRBV5-1 and TRBJ2-6; D is possibly TRBD1 or TRBD2 (5 bases each). This CDR3 contains 16 residues. Germline V lookup: CDR1 SGHRS, CDR2 YFSETQ. Trimming removed 4 bases at V and 0 bases at J, with 11 bases between. CDR3 residues: CASSHEGSSGANVLTF. CDR3 nucleotides: TGCGCCAGCAGCCACGAGGGGAGCTCTGGGGCCAACGTCCTGACTTTC.

The chain combines TRBV5-1 with TRBJ2-2; TRBD2 aligns across 9 bases. CDR1 and CDR2 (germline): SGHRS, YFSETQ. The CDR3 contains 14 residues. The ends lost 5 bases at V and 5 bases at J; junction bases unmatched: 4. The CDR3 sequence: CASSPGLATGELFF. The CDR3 region has the DNA TGCGCCAGCAGTCCGGGACTAGCAACCGGGGAGCTGTTTTTT.

This clonotype was observed a few times. V and J are TRBV29-1 and TRBJ2-1; 7 nucleotides align to TRBD2. CDR1 and CDR2 (germline): SQVTM, ANQGSEA. The V and J ends lost 7 bases and 8 bases, in that order; junction bases with no gene match: 8. The CDR3 consists of 12 residues. CDR3 protein: CSAKSGNDEQFF. DNA of the CDR3: TGCAGCGCGAAGAGCGGGAACGATGAGCAGTTCTTC.

Only a few counts were recorded for this clonotype. The chain employs TRBV2 and TRBJ2-3; 7 positions match TRBD1. Germline CDR1 reads SNHLY; CDR2 reads FYNNEI. CDR3 length: 13 residues. The V and J ends lost 9 bases and 0 bases, in that order; junction bases with no gene match: 3. The CDR3 bases are TGTGCCAGTGACAGGGCTAGCACAGATACGCAGTATTTT. This translates into CASDRASTDTQYF.

The chain recombines TRBV7-8 with TRBJ1-2; 7 nucleotides line up with TRBD1. The germline V gene encodes CDR1 SGHVS and CDR2 FQNEAQ. V gave up 5 bases and J gave up 7 bases; unmatched junction bases: 16. The CDR3 runs to 16 residues. The CDR3 bases are TGTGCCAGCAGCAGCGGGGAAGGCAGGGGGTCCCGTGGCTACACCTTC. This codes for CASSSGEGRGSRGYTF.

This clonotype was observed a handful of times. The chain couples TRBV5-1 to TRBJ2-5, with 8 positions matching TRBD2. The CDR3 consists of 16 residues. CDR1 and CDR2 from the germline V gene are SGHRS and YFSETQ. The trim removed 4 bases at V and 5 bases at J, leaving 13 bases unmatched. The CDR3 DNA reads TGCGCCAGCAGCCACCCTCCGGGACTAGGTGATGAGACCCAGTACTTC. It codes for CASSHPPGLGDETQYF.